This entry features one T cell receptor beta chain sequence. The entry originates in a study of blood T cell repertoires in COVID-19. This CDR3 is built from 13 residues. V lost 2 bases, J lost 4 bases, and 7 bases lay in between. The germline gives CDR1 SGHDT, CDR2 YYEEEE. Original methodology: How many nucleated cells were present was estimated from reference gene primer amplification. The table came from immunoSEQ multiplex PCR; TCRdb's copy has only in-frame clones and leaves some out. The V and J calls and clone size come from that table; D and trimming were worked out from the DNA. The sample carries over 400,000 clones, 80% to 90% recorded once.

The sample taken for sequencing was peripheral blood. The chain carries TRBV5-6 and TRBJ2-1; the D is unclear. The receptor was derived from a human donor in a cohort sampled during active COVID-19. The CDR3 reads CASSFGRYNEQFF. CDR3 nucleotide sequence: TGTGCCAGCAGCTTTGGCAGATACAATGAGCAGTTCTTC.